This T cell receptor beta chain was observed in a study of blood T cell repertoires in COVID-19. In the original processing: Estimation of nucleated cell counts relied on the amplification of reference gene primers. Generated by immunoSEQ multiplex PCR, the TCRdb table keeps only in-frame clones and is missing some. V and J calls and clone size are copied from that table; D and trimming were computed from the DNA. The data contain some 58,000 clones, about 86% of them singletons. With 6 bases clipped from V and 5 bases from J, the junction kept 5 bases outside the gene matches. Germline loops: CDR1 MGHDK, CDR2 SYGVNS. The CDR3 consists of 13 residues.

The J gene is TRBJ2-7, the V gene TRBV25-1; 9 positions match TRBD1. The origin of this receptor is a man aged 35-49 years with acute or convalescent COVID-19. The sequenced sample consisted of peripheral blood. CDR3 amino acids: CASRQGARNEQYF. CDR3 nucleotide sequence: TGTGCCAGCAGACAGGGGGCGAGAAACGAGCAGTACTTC.